The present T cell receptor beta chain was sequenced within a study of long-term antiretroviral therapy in people with HIV (dated by TCRdb to the early 2020s). With regard to the full study: The earliest samples were collected roughly a decade before the 2015 WHO recommendation for immediate ART, at a time when ART was usually postponed until CD4 counts fell. A retrospective serial study tested whether ART initiation and durable HIV suppression were associated with changes in peripheral blood TRB repertoire composition and diversity. A total of some 200 cryopreserved PBMC samples came from 30 or so adults with confirmed HIV infection and were collected serially over a mean of roughly six years (range 1-12). About 40% of the roughly 30 participants with HIV were female. No cross-contamination during QIAcube processing was shown when test extractions of a monoclonal T-cell line were performed alongside about 30 polyclonal samples. The investigation overall reported the following: Owing to limited PBMC availability, only the TCR beta chain was sequenced, without alpha chain pairing. Because cell numbers in pre-ART samples were limited, unsorted PBMC were profiled instead of sorted CD4+ and CD8+ T cells. Compared with controls, HIV repertoires had narrower CDR3 length ranges, and the network structure pointed to an antigen-experienced repertoire that shifted only slightly toward naive after ART. The repertoire was dominated across all time points by expanded TRB clones identified before ART initiation, although this dominance was seen to fluctuate and to decrease in many PLHIV after ART. A significant increase in TRB diversity was found to be associated with ART initiation, although TRB diversity was observed to remain significantly below that of transplant donor controls even after long-term ART. The samples were dated from about 2004 to 2018, and the ART regimens that were used may be less effective than current ART regimens. No data were available on ART adherence, viral resistance or therapy changes, limiting inferences about post-ART repertoire changes.

The immunoSEQ hsTCRB v3.0 assay was used at survey level resolution to sequence the TRB variable region. The targeted TRB sequencing depth was roughly 40,000-55,000 T-cell genomes per sample. Pooled TRB libraries were sequenced on an Illumina MiSeq with a v3 150-cycle kit. Processing in the source paper ran as follows. Repertoire analysis was performed in R inside a reproducible Nextflow workflow that covered QC, data transformation and analysis. Custom analyses were implemented in LymphoSeq2, an R package for AIRR-Seq data exploration. A few samples yielding fewer than 5000 total TRB sequences were excluded, leaving approximately 200 analyzed HIV repertoires. Among the approximately 190 retained HIV repertoires, 55 to 60 were collected before ART initiation and roughly 130 were collected after ART initiation. Repertoires were downsampled to 5000 TRB nucleotide sequences, with summary statistics averaged over 100 downsampling iterations. The analysis kept only TRB sequences whose CDR3 regions were at least seven amino acids long. A Shannon entropy-derived clonality score and the Gini coefficient were used to measure diversity. In the repertoire networks, any two of the top 5000 CDR3 amino acid sequences were linked whenever the two sequences differed by an edit distance of one. For TRB CDR3 amino acid sequences, GLIPH2 was used to predict antigen specificity groups and MHC restriction. To flag known associations with CMV, EBV, HIV or tissue antigens, CDR3 amino acid sequences were compared against VDJdb and McPAS-TCR. Pre-ART, post-ART and control groups were compared with Wilcoxon signed-rank tests and Holm-Bonferroni correction. Entries here come from immuneACCESS through TCRdb and include only in-frame sequences with V and J called. Some clones fail to appear in such tables; in the studies checked, an unresolved V gene covers under half of the shortfall, and the cause of the remainder is unknown. The V and J calls and the clone size are those of that table, but D and trimming were determined from the DNA. Within this sample are tens of thousands of clones, with about 96% of them counted one time only. The top ten hold less than 9.5% of the sample.

To be included, a participant needed at least one PBMC sample from before ART initiation plus at least two post-ART samples. Every participant with HIV received treatment in the United States of America. Before DNA extraction, cryopreserved samples of about 0.95-10 million PBMC were thawed and then washed. At the time of the earliest PBMC sample for each participant with HIV, ages ranged from roughly 23 to 55 years. PBMC samples were contributed by each participant from 1-4 timepoints before ART initiation and 2-8 timepoints after ART initiation, with a median of 7 samples. For every participant, serial HIV viral load, CD4+ T-cell count, ART history and demographic data were obtained. Using a Qiagen kit on a QIAcube, genomic DNA was extracted from unsorted PBMC, with samples processed in batches of 12. The cysteine opens and the phenylalanine closes a CDR3 of 14 amino acids. The DNA shown is the 42-base CDR3, in frame from base 1. Reading the germline V gene gives CDR1 SGHTA and CDR2 FQGNSA. V loses 5 bases of germline sequence and J loses 4 bases, and the interval between the two ends is 14 bases.

This clone appeared once. The clone's antigen remains unknown. Base qualities were left out, and no much larger clone turns up one base away. This receptor was obtained from a man aged 30 to 45 with HIV. The chain is assembled from TRBV7-2 and TRBJ2-5; TRBD2 is a weak D gene call, 5 bases matching. The sequencing here drew on unsorted PBMCs, taken roughly 6 years after starting antiretroviral therapy. At the DNA level, the sequence is TGTGCCAGCAGCCGCACCCGGGGATCAGAGACCCAGTACTTC. This codes for CASSRTRGSETQYF.